The next 25 T cell receptor beta chains were all read from a single sample in a study of T cells in women clearing cervical HPV infection (dated by TCRdb to the late 2010s). The library was prepared using the immunoSEQ multiplex PCR assay. This is the immuneACCESS table as TCRdb keeps it, with only in-frame sequences that have V and J called. A part of the clones is gone; compared with another copy, unresolved V genes explain less than half, and the rest is unexplained. Per the sample table, the count is 25,000 to 35,000 clones. The ten largest account for 15% to 20% of the sample. The sequenced material came from blood buffy coat. These receptors were collected from a woman between 18 and 70 years old with a cervical HPV16 infection that either progressed to CIN3+ or cleared (not recorded which).

A note on this clone: The CDR3 extends 3 residues past the end of the read, so its final part is completed from the germline J gene. The rearrangement joins TRBV6-2 or TRBV6-3 to TRBJ2-5; TRBD1 matches 8 bases. V was clipped by 6 bases and J by 5 bases; unmatched bases: 5. The germline CDR1 and CDR2 sequences are MNHEY and SVGEGT. CDR3 length: 13 amino acids. The CDR3: CASSQRTGETQYF. The CDR3 DNA, read in part, is TGTGCCAGCAGCCAACGGACAGGGGAGACC.

This chain's CDR3 is CAWSVFSGANVLFF. The sequenced CDR3 bases are TGTGCCTGGAGTGTATTCTCTGGGGCCAACGTA. The genes are TRBV30 and TRBJ1-4, with a weak D call TRBD1 (5 bases). The CDR3 end lies 3 residues beyond the end of the read and is filled in from the germline J gene. The length of the CDR3 is 14 residues. Germline values: CDR1 GTSNPN, CDR2 SVGIG (reference sequence).

CDR3 DNA (partial): TGTGCCAGCAGCTTCGCAGATACC. Translation: CASSFADT. In full, the CDR3 is CASSFADTQYF. The chain is built from TRBV7-9 and TRBJ2-5; D gene uncertain. The read ends 3 residues early relative to the CDR3; the germline J gene fills the gap. In germline, CDR1 is SEHNR, CDR2 FQNEAQ (reference sequence). The CDR3 extends over 11 amino acids.

Notes on this clone: The CDR3 end lies 3 residues beyond the end of the read and is filled in from the germline J gene. This chain uses TRBV7-2 with TRBJ1-4; a weak D match, TRBD1 (6 bases). The germline CDR1 and CDR2 sequences are SGHTA and FQGNSA. This CDR3 is built from 14 residues. Trimming left V 5 bases short and J 4 bases short, with 11 bases between. The CDR3 bases that were read are TGTGCCAGCAGCCCTGGGGGCAGTAATGAAAAA. Translated: CASSPGGSNEK. In full, the CDR3 reads CASSPGGSNEKLFF.

As to this clone: The missing CDR3 end, 3 residues past where the read stops, is filled in from the germline J gene. The chain recombines TRBV3-1 (or the pseudogene TRBV3-2) with TRBJ2-2; D is uncertain. CDR3 length: 11 amino acids. Germline CDR1 and CDR2: LGHDT and YNNKEL (reference sequence). Trimming left V 8 bases short and J 6 bases short, with 7 bases between. The covered CDR3 bases are TGTGCCAGCTTTCTTGCCGGGGAG. Translated, it gives CASFLAGE. The entire CDR3 protein reads CASFLAGELFF.

Details on this clone: Coverage ceases 3 residues before the CDR3 finishes, and the germline J gene fills in the end. The gene calls are TRBV19 and TRBJ1-6; D is perhaps TRBD1 (6 bases). Per the germline V gene, CDR1 is LNHDA and CDR2 is SQIVND (reference sequence). The CDR3 contains 14 residues. The V and J ends lost 6 bases and 5 bases respectively, with 11 bases between them. The part of the CDR3 DNA that was read is TGTGCCAGTAGGAGCCGGACAGATAATTCACCC. The encoded protein is CASRSRTDNSP. The complete CDR3 protein is CASRSRTDNSPLHF.

Points on this clone: The read ends 3 residues shy of where the CDR3 ends; the end is completed using the germline J gene. The chain links TRBV6-1 to TRBJ2-5; 9 nucleotides match TRBD1. The CDR3 contains 16 residues. The germline CDR1 and CDR2 sequences are MNHNS and SASEGT. Trimming took 3 bases from V and 4 from J; bases not matched to a gene: 9. The CDR3 sequence is CASSEIQGASGETQYF. Partial CDR3 DNA: TGTGCCAGCAGTGAGATACAGGGGGCCTCCGGAGAGACC.

Details on this clone: The read falls 3 residues short of the CDR3 end, and the missing part is taken from the germline J gene. The chain couples TRBV30 to TRBJ1-1, with D tentatively TRBD1 (5 bases). The CDR3 has 13 amino acids. CDR1 and CDR2 (germline): GTSNPN, SVGIG (reference sequence). V dropped 2 bases and J dropped 0 bases, with 7 bases sitting between them. This chain's CDR3 is CAWSRGVNTEAFF. The part of the CDR3 DNA that was read is TGTGCCTGGAGTCGAGGGGTGAACACTGAA.

Note on this clone: The observed sequence ends 3 residues before the CDR3 terminus, with the missing tail filled in from the germline J gene. The rearrangement links TRBV20-1 to TRBJ2-7; D is uncertain. This CDR3 comprises 12 residues. Germline CDR1 reads DFQATT; CDR2 reads SNEGSKA (reference sequence). Trimming shortened V by 0 bases and J by 6 bases, and 9 bases separated the two germline ends. The sequenced part of the CDR3 DNA is TGCAGTGCTAGAGATCAGGTTGGCGAG. Amino acid sequence: CSARDQVGE. The CDR3, in full, reads CSARDQVGEQYF.

In regard to this clone: The read ends 3 residues shy of where the CDR3 ends; the end is completed using the germline J gene. The chain couples TRBV11-3 to TRBJ1-2, with 7 bases matching TRBD1. CDR1 SGHNT and CDR2 YENEEA come from the germline V gene. The CDR3 is 12 amino acids. CDR3 protein: CASSSYRGGYTF. The part of the CDR3 DNA that was read is TGTGCCAGCAGCTCCTACAGGGGCGGC.

Concerning this clone itself: The CDR3 end lies 3 residues beyond the end of the read and is filled in from the germline J gene. V is TRBV4-1 and J is TRBJ1-3, with a possible D match to TRBD1 (5 bases). V shed 2 bases and J shed 2 bases, with 7 bases lying between them. The CDR3 is 14 amino acids. Germline-derived CDR1 and CDR2 are MGHRA and YSYEKL. The CDR3 protein is CASSQQGAGNTIYF. Partial CDR3 DNA: TGCGCCAGCAGCCAACAGGGTGCTGGAAACACC.

About this clone itself: The read terminates 3 residues before the CDR3 end, so the remaining end is supplied by the germline J gene. V is TRBV29-1 and J is TRBJ2-7; maybe TRBD1 (5 bases). Per the germline V gene, CDR1 is SQVTM and CDR2 is ANQGSEA. The CDR3 is made up of 11 amino acids. The germline V and J ends were trimmed by 6 bases and 5 bases, with 11 bases remaining between them. This chain's CDR3 is CSVVRADEQYF. Incomplete CDR3 DNA: TGCAGCGTCGTCAGGGCTGACGAG.

Remarks on this clone: The CDR3 extends 3 residues past the end of the read, so its final part is completed from the germline J gene. J is TRBJ1-1 and V is TRBV7-8; D uncertain. From germline, CDR1 is SGHVS and CDR2 FQNEAQ. Deletions cut 3 bases from V and 5 bases from J, with 10 bases between. This CDR3 contains 13 residues. CDR3 DNA (partial): TGTGCCAGCAGCTTCGGGGTAGGGACTGAA. Its translation: CASSFGVGTE. The entire CDR3 is CASSFGVGTEAFF.

Worth noting for this clone: The CDR3 end is not reached by the read, which stops 3 residues before it; the germline J gene fills it in. This sequence joins TRBV5-6 and TRBJ2-3; 10 nucleotides match TRBD1. Germline CDR1 reads SGHDT; CDR2 reads YYEEEE. V was pared by 5 bases and J by 5 bases, with 5 bases of the junction left unmatched. The CDR3 is 14 amino acids. The part of the CDR3 DNA that was read is TGTGCCAGCAGTATCGACAGGGGGCAAGATACG. This gives the protein CASSIDRGQDT. The whole CDR3 protein is CASSIDRGQDTQYF.

A note on this clone: The read finishes 3 residues shy of the CDR3 end, and the germline J gene is used to complete it. The chain joins TRBV5-4 to TRBJ2-3; 9 bases are a match to TRBD1. CDR1 is SGHNT and CDR2 is YYREEE in the germline V gene (reference sequence). With 1 base clipped from V and 7 bases from J, the junction kept 7 bases outside the gene matches. The CDR3 consists of 15 residues. CDR3 protein: CASSLSGQGGNTQYF. The CDR3 bases that were read are TGTGCCAGCAGCTTGTCGGGACAGGGAGGAAATACG.

CDR3 loop: CASSSRTGDTGELFF. The DNA read from the CDR3 is TGCGCCAGCAGCTCCCGGACAGGGGATACCGGGGAG. The J gene is TRBJ2-2, the V gene TRBV5-1; 9 nucleotides match TRBD1. The read ends 3 residues shy of where the CDR3 ends; the end is completed using the germline J gene. The J segment lost 5 bases and the V segment lost 3 bases, leaving 5 bases of the junction unmatched. The CDR3 has 15 residues. Germline values: CDR1 SGHRS, CDR2 YFSETQ.

With respect to this clone: At one end the junction does not follow the germline gene, possibly because of a read error. The DNA ends 3 residues before the CDR3 does, and the rest of the CDR3 is filled in from the germline J gene. V usage is TRBV10-3 and J usage is TRBJ2-3, with D possibly TRBD1 on 5 matching bases. The germline gives CDR1 ENHRY, CDR2 SYGVKD. The CDR3 length is 14 residues. The covered CDR3 bases are TGTGCCATCGGTGACCCGGACATCCACGATACG. Its translation is CAIGDPDIHDT. Given in full, the CDR3 is CAIGDPDIHDTQYF.

About this clone itself: The read gets to within 3 residues of the CDR3 end, and the germline J gene fills in the rest. The V and J genes are TRBV13 and TRBJ2-7; 10 nucleotides match TRBD2. This CDR3 comprises 14 residues. CDR1 is PRHDT and CDR2 is FYEKMQ in the germline V gene (reference sequence). J was trimmed by 1 base and V by 6 bases; bases with no gene match: 3. This chain's CDR3 is CASRRAGGSYEQYF. CDR3 DNA (partial): TGTGCCAGCAGGAGAGCGGGGGGGTCCTACGAG. The whole variable domain, filled in from reference TRBV13 and TRBJ2-7, reads AAGVIQSPRHLIKEKRETATLKCYPIPRHDTVYWYQQGPGQDPQFLISFYEKMQSDKGSIPDRFSAQQFSDYHSELNMSSLELGDSALYFCASRRAGGSYEQYFGPGTRLTVT.

Worth noting for this clone: Read data end 3 residues before the CDR3 end; the end is taken from the germline J gene. The rearrangement uses TRBV7-3 and TRBJ2-5, with 9 bases matching TRBD2. Germline-derived CDR1 and CDR2 are SGHTA and FQGTGA. V was pared by 5 bases and J by 4 bases, with 8 bases of the junction left unmatched. The CDR3 extends over 15 amino acids. This CDR3 is CASSPAGGGGETQYF. Incomplete CDR3 DNA: TGTGCCAGCAGCCCCGCGGGGGGGGGTGGAGAGACC.

Concerning this clone: Read coverage stops 3 residues before the CDR3 terminus; the germline J gene supplies the remainder. V usage is TRBV20-1 and J usage is TRBJ2-3, with D possibly TRBD2 on 6 matching bases. Trimming removed 1 base at V and 5 bases at J, with 10 bases between. Per germline, CDR1 DFQATT and CDR2 SNEGSKA (reference sequence). The CDR3 length is 13 residues. The CDR3 loop is CSARVLALDTQYF. The covered CDR3 bases are TGCAGTGCTAGAGTTCTAGCGTTAGATACG.

Note on this clone: The read ends 3 residues shy of where the CDR3 ends; the end is completed using the germline J gene. The chain couples TRBV5-1 to TRBJ2-7; 7 nucleotides line up with TRBD1. Per the germline V gene, CDR1 is SGHRS and CDR2 is YFSETQ. V lost 2 bases, J lost 4 bases, and 15 bases stayed unmatched. This CDR3 contains 17 residues. This CDR3 is CASSFVPKGQFLYEQYF. The sequenced CDR3 bases are TGCGCCAGCAGCTTTGTTCCCAAGGGACAGTTTCTTTACGAG.

In regard to this clone: The CDR3 end falls 3 residues outside the read, so it is completed with the germline J gene. This chain joins TRBV20-1 and TRBJ2-1, with 8 bases fitting TRBD2. V was clipped by 6 bases and J by 9 bases; unmatched bases: 13. Germline-derived CDR1 and CDR2 are DFQATT and SNEGSKA (reference sequence). The CDR3 has 14 residues. CDR3 region: CSAPPGGQSGEQFF. CDR3 DNA, as far as it was read: TGCAGTGCCCCCCCGGGGGGGCAATCGGGTGAG.

About this clone itself: The read comes to an end 3 residues before the CDR3 does, leaving the germline J gene to fill in the end. The chain uses TRBV5-1 and TRBJ1-1; the match to TRBD1 covers 9 bases. With V trimmed by 6 bases and J by 5 bases, 11 bases remained unmatched. Germline CDR1 and CDR2: SGHRS and YFSETQ. The CDR3 has 15 amino acids. The CDR3 reads CASNIQGAGRTEAFF. The CDR3 DNA, read in part, is TGCGCCAGCAACATACAGGGGGCGGGTAGAACTGAA.

CDR3 DNA, as far as it was read: TGTGCCAGTAGCCTGGATTACCGGGGGGGG. Its protein is CASSLDYRGG. The complete CDR3 sequence is CASSLDYRGGYTF. V and J are TRBV19 and TRBJ1-2; possible D gene TRBD1, 5 bases. The read terminates 3 residues ahead of where the CDR3 ends, so the germline J gene completes it. The CDR3 extends over 13 amino acids. Per germline, CDR1 LNHDA and CDR2 SQIVND (reference sequence).

On this clone itself: Sequencing ends 3 residues short of the CDR3 end; the germline J gene provides the rest. The chain couples TRBV12-3 or TRBV12-4 to TRBJ2-3; TRBD2 aligns across 7 bases. J was trimmed by 2 bases and V by 6 bases; bases with no gene match: 8. CDR3 length equals 15 residues. The DNA read from the CDR3 is TGTGCCAGCAGGGGGACTACCGTCTCCACAGATACG. It codes for CASRGTTVSTDT. The entire CDR3 reads CASRGTTVSTDTQYF.